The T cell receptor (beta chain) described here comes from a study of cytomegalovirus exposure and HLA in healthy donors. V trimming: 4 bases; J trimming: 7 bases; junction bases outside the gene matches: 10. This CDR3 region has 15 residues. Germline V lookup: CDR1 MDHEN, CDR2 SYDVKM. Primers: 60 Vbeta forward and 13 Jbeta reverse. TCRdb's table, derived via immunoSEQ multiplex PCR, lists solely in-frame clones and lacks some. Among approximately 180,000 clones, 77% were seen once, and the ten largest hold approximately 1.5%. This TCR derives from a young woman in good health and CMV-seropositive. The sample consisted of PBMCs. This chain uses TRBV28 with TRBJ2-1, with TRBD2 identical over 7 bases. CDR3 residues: CASSSPGKGLNEQFF. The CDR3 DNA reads TGTGCCAGCAGTTCTCCAGGAAAGGGACTAAATGAGCAGTTCTTC.